This T cell receptor beta chain was profiled in a study of blood T cell repertoires in COVID-19. Study context: From T cells, B-cell-depleted T cells, or PBMCs came the material, which was cDNA or gDNA.

This clone has just one count. A junction boundary mismatches the germline segment, possibly from a read error. This CDR3 has 14 residues. The V gene's germline CDR1 is MNHNS and CDR2 SASEGT. The assay was immunoSEQ multiplex PCR, and TCRdb's table has in-frame clones only and misses some. Here the sample spans fewer than 250,000 clones, roughly 86% being singletons. The chain couples TRBV6-1 to TRBJ2-7; 8 positions agree with TRBD2. This clonotype was obtained from a woman aged 70-85 years with active or convalescent COVID-19. Sequencing was done on a sample of peripheral blood. This CDR3 reads CASSEVGRAYEQYF. The CDR3 coding sequence is TGTGCCAGCAGTGAAGTCGGGAGGGCCTATGAGCAGTACTTC.